This TCR beta chain was identified in a study of blood T cell repertoires in COVID-19. TCRdb keeps only in-frame clones here, not all; method: immunoSEQ multiplex PCR. The top ten clones hold 3% to 4% of a sample with about 90,000 clones, roughly 80% of them seen once. The V gene's germline CDR1 is WSHSY and CDR2 SAAADI. Trimming took off 6 bases at V and 2 bases at J, with 10 bases between the two ends. There are 13 residues in the CDR3. A few counts support this clone. This sequence originates from a man in his fifties with acute or convalescent COVID-19. J is TRBJ2-5 and V is TRBV10-2; D unresolved. The sample was peripheral blood. This CDR3 reads CASSISTQETQYF. CDR3 coding DNA: TGCGCCAGCAGCATCTCCACACAAGAGACCCAGTACTTC.